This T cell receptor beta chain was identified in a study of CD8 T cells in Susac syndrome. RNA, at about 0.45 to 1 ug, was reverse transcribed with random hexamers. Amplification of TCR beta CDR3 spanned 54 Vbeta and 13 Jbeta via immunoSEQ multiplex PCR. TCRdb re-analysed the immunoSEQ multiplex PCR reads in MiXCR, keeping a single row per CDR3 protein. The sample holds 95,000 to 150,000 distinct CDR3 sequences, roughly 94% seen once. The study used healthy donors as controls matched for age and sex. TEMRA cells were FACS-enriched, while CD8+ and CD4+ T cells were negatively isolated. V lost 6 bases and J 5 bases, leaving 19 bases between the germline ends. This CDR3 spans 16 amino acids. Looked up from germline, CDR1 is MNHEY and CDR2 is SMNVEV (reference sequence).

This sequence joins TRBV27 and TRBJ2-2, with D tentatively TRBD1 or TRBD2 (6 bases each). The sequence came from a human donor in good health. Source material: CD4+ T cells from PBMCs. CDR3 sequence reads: CASSPRAGQITGELFF. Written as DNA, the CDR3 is TGTGCCAGCAGCCCCCGGGCGGGACAAATTACCGGGGAGCTGTTTTTT.